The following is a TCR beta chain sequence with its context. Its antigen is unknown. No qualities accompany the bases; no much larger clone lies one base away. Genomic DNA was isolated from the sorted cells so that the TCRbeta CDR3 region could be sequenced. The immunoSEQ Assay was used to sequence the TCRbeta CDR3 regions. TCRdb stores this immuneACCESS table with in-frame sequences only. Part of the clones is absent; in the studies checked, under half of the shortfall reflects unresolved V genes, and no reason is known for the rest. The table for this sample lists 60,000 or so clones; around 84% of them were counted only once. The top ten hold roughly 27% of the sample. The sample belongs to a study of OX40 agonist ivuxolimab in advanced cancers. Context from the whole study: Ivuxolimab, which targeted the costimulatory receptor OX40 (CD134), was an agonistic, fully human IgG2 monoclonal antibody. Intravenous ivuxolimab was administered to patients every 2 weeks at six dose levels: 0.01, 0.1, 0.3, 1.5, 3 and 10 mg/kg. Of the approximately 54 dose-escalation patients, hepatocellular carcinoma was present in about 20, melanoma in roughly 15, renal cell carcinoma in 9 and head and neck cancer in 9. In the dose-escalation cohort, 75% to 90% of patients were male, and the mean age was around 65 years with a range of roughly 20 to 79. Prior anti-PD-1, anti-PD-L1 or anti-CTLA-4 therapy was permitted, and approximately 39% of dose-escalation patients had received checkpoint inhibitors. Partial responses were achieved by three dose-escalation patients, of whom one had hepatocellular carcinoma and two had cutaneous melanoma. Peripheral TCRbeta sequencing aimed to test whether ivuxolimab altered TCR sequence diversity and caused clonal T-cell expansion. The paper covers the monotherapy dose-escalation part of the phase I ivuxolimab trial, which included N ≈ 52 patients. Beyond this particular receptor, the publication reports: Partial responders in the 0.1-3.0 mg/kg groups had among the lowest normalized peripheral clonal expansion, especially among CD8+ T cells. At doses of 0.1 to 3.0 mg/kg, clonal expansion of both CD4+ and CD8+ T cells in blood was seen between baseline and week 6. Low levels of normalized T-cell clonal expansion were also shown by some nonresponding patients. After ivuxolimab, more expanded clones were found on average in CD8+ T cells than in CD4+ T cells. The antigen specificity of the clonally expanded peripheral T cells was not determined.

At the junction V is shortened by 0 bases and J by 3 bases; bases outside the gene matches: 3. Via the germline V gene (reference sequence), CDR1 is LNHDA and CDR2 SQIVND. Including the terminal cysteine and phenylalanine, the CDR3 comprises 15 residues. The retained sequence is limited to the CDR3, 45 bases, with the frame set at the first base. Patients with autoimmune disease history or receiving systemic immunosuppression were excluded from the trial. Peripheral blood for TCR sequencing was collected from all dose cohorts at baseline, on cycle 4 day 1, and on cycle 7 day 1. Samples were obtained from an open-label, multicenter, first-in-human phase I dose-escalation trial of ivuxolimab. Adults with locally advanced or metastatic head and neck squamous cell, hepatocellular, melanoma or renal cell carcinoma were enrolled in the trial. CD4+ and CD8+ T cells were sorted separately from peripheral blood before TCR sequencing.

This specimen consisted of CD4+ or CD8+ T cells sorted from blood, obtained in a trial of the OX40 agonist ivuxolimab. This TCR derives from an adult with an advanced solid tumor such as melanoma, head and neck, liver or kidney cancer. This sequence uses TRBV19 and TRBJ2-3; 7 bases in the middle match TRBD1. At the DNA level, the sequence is TGTGCCAGTAGTATAGAGAACAGGGGAACAGATACGCAGTATTTT. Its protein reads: CASSIENRGTDTQYF.